The subject of this entry is one T cell receptor (beta chain). Its antigen is still unknown. The input lacks base qualities; no much larger clone sits a single base away. This record comes from a study of blood T cells in healthy people across ages (dated by TCRdb to the mid-2010s). Regarding the study in general: In model experiments, roughly one uniquely barcoded TCR beta cDNA molecule per two T cells was captured by template switching. Age-related changes in TCR beta repertoire diversity were measured in the study by deep sequencing normalized with unique cDNA molecular identifiers. Four age groups were formed from the donors: young (average around 15 years), middle-aged (around 41), aged (about 62) and long-lived (around 82). For two donors (one aged 18 to 29 and one aged 80 or older), the study analyzed two additional independent replicas of 1 million unique cDNA reads from the same blood draw. To avoid experimental bias, donors of different ages were randomly spread across the sequencing lanes. Findings and caveats that apply to the study as a whole: Conclusive comparison of naive and antigen-experienced compartments was prevented by the profiling of bulk unsorted PBMCs. Observed TCR beta diversity per million T cells fell roughly linearly with age, and a significant reduction was already apparent by age around 39. Compared with the aged group, the long-lived group had more naive CD4+ T cells, fewer expanded clones and increased TCR diversity, suggesting age selection. Estimates of total diversity from one million sequenced T cells were regarded as lower bounds and underestimates. A strong correlation was found between observed TCR beta diversity and the percentage of naive T cells measured by flow cytometry. Because donor CMV infection status was unknown, age-related changes in expanded clonotypes were potentially confounded.

The germline V gene provides CDR1 SNHLY and CDR2 FYNNEI. From cysteine to phenylalanine, the CDR3 is 12 amino acids long. Only the CDR3 DNA stays, 36 bases, in frame from base 1. V was cut back by 7 bases and J by 2 bases, leaving a gap of 8 bases between them. Donors were 30 to 45 systemically healthy Caucasian individuals from Russia aged roughly 6 to 100 years. Each donor gave about 9.2 milliliters of peripheral blood, drawn into EDTA-treated Vacutainer tubes. Ficoll-Paque density-gradient centrifugation was used to isolate PBMCs, with at least 6.5 million obtained per sample. Total RNA was extracted from PBMCs with Trizol reagent, with at least 6 micrograms obtained per sample. Naive CD45RAhigh/CD27high T cell percentages were measured by flow cytometry on a PBMC aliquot from every donor. Library creation used 5' RACE. The run used an Illumina HiSeq 2500. A second roughly 6 to 11 cycle PCR used a sample-barcoded 5' primer and a J-beta primer mix. A unique molecular identifier was introduced onto each TCR beta cDNA molecule by a template-switch 5' adaptor carrying 12 random nucleotides. Each sample yielded at least 3 million CDR3-containing paired-end reads. The Mint cDNA synthesis kit, primed by a TRBC-specific oligonucleotide, was used to synthesize first-strand cDNA from all RNA. After uracil-DNA glycosylase treatment, a first 18-cycle PCR used universal primers M1SS and BC2_uni_R on all cDNA. The paper's processing steps were these. Normalization of each sample was performed by random selection of 1 million high-quality reads, each carrying a distinct molecular identifier. Reads sharing molecular identifiers were discarded rather than binned into consensus sequences. MiTCR, run with a Q25 quality threshold and the strictest error-elimination algorithm, handled CDR3 identification, clonotype clustering and error correction. Lower-bound total TCR beta diversity was estimated with a nonparametric unseen species model using Euler transformation. TCRdb ran its own pipeline on the public reads, namely fastp trimming at Q25 and MiXCR clone calling, and kept in-frame beta chains. Rows with a matching CDR3 protein are joined into one entry that keeps the most common DNA and genes. The V and J calls, along with clone size, are taken from TCRdb and not from the paper's own processing. Here the sample has fewer than 900,000 distinct CDR3 sequences; more than 40% occur a single time. Clones ranked in the top ten supply 30% to 35% of the sample.

The receptor chain draws on TRBV2 and TRBJ2-5, with the identity of the D gene unclear. This sequence was found in a woman aged 55 to 70 in good health. Sample: blood. The CDR3 reads CASTGIQETQYF. The nucleotides read TGTGCCAGCACCGGAATTCAAGAGACCCAGTACTTC.